This T cell receptor beta chain was found in a study of blood T cell repertoires in COVID-19. Germline V gene data show CDR1 as ENHRY and CDR2 as SYGVKD. Germline trimming cut 4 bases from V and 3 bases from J; bases unmatched to any gene: 16. The length of the CDR3 is 18 residues. Assay: immunoSEQ multiplex PCR; the TCRdb copy retains only in-frame clones and omits some. Here the sample spans about 380,000 clones, about 87% being singletons. The rearrangement uses TRBV10-3 and TRBJ1-1; 8 bases agree with TRBD1. The receptor was isolated from a man aged 25 to 45 who had recovered from COVID-19. The sample consisted of PBMCs or T cells enriched from blood (not recorded which). For the CDR3, the DNA is TGTGCCATCAGTGGACCGACAGGGGATTTGGGTGGCGACACTGAAGCTTTCTTT. Amino acid sequence: CAISGPTGDLGGDTEAFF.